This TCR beta chain is from a study of OX40 agonist ivuxolimab in advanced cancers. Looking at the study overall: Every patient in dose escalation had hepatocellular carcinoma, melanoma, renal cell or head and neck cancer.

Germline V gene lookup returns CDR1 DFQATT and CDR2 SNEGSKA (reference sequence). V lost 5 bases and J 5 bases, leaving 9 bases between the germline ends. This CDR3 spans 11 amino acids. Sequencing used immunoSEQ multiplex PCR; TCRdb keeps in-frame clones, though not all of them. The data show 65,000 to 80,000 clones, around 90% seen once. Patients were ruled out by autoimmune disease history or systemic immunosuppression. The study sampled blood at baseline, cycle 4 day 1, and cycle 7 day 1. This chain connects TRBV20-1 to TRBJ1-1; D is uncertain. The clonotype originates from an adult with an advanced solid tumor such as melanoma, head and neck, liver or kidney cancer. Sequencing used CD4+ or CD8+ T cells sorted from blood, obtained in a trial of the OX40 agonist ivuxolimab. CDR3 loop: CSAPGPTEAFF. Here the CDR3 DNA reads TGCAGTGCTCCTGGGCCTACTGAAGCTTTCTTT.